Below, 23 T cell receptor beta chains from the same sample are listed, as sequenced in a study of control samples from healthy donors and cancer patients (dated by TCRdb to 2018 to 2020). The library was produced with the immunoSEQ multiplex PCR assay. The table comes from immuneACCESS by way of TCRdb, which keeps in-frame sequences with V and J called. Part of the clones is missing from these tables; in studies checked, under half for an unresolved V gene and the rest for unknown reasons. The sample table shows approximately 99,000 clones, and around four fifths are seen once. The ten largest make up around 6.2% of the sample. The sequenced sample consisted of blood. These receptors came from a man aged 18 to 30 in good health.

The rearrangement links TRBV7-8 to TRBJ2-3, with 7 bases identical to TRBD2. CDR1 is SGHVS and CDR2 is FQNEAQ in the germline V gene. The CDR3 is made up of 13 amino acids. Trimming at V came to 5 bases and at J to 7 bases, leaving 6 bases not matched to a gene. CDR3 in amino acids: CASSQTSTNTQYF. CDR3 DNA sequence: TGTGCCAGCAGCCAGACTAGCACGAATACGCAGTATTTT.

CDR3 sequence reads: CASSRDIGYGYTF. Written as DNA, the CDR3 is TGCGCCAGCAGCCGGGACATAGGCTATGGCTACACCTTC. V usage is TRBV5-1 and J usage is TRBJ1-2; possible D gene TRBD1, 6 bases. The V and J ends lost 4 bases and 4 bases respectively, with 11 bases between them. The germline V gene has CDR1 SGHRS and CDR2 YFSETQ. CDR3 length equals 13 residues.

The rearrangement uses TRBV6-2 or TRBV6-3 and TRBJ1-2; 9 bases agree with TRBD1. CDR1 MNHEY and CDR2 SVGEGT come from the germline V gene. The CDR3 is 16 amino acids. The ends lost 2 bases at V and 7 bases at J; junction bases unmatched: 11. The CDR3 sequence: CASSYPPDRGRLGYTF. CDR3 in DNA: TGTGCCAGCAGTTACCCACCGGACAGGGGACGACTTGGCTACACCTTC.

This chain joins TRBV28 and TRBJ1-1; perhaps TRBD1 as D (6 bases). The germline gives CDR1 MDHEN, CDR2 SYDVKM. Deletions cut 6 bases from V and 1 base from J, with 27 bases between. The CDR3 is 19 amino acids. Written as DNA, the CDR3 is TGTGCCAGCAGACCCCCCCGGGACACACCAAGGGCTAAGAACACTGAAGCTTTCTTT. This gives the protein CASRPPRDTPRAKNTEAFF.

The chain employs TRBV4-1 and TRBJ1-5; the D is unclear. Trimming removed 1 base at V and 0 bases at J, with 7 bases between. Germline CDR1 reads MGHRA; CDR2 reads YSYEKL. There are 15 residues in the CDR3. The DNA for the CDR3 is TGCGCCAGCAGCCAAGTGGGGTATAGCAATCAGCCCCAGCATTTT. Its protein product is CASSQVGYSNQPQHF.

The gene calls are TRBV6-2 or TRBV6-3 and TRBJ2-5, with D perhaps TRBD2 (5 bases). CDR1 and CDR2 (germline): MNHEY, SVGEGT. V was shortened by 2 bases and J by 2 bases, with 6 bases between the two germline ends. The CDR3 sequence is 13 residues long. In DNA form, the CDR3 reads TGTGCCAGCAGTTACGGGAGTCAAGAGACCCAGTACTTC. Translated: CASSYGSQETQYF.

This chain uses TRBV14 with TRBJ1-3; D remains ambiguous. Trimming shortened V by 0 bases and J by 4 bases, and 10 bases separated the two germline ends. The length of the CDR3 is 15 residues. CDR1 and CDR2 from the germline V gene are SGHDN and FVKESK. This chain's CDR3 is CASSQEISVGNTIYF. CDR3 sequence (DNA): TGTGCCAGCAGCCAAGAAATTTCGGTCGGAAACACCATATATTTT.

The chain joins TRBV30 to TRBJ1-5; D ambiguous. The V end was cut by 1 base, the J end by 9 bases, with 10 bases between. Germline V gene lookup returns CDR1 GTSNPN and CDR2 SVGIG (reference sequence). The CDR3 has 12 residues. The DNA for the CDR3 is TGTGCCTGGAGTGCTGACCGGGGGCCCCAGCATTTT. Its translation: CAWSADRGPQHF.

This chain uses TRBV2 with TRBJ2-2; 8 bases are shared with TRBD2. Germline values: CDR1 SNHLY, CDR2 FYNNEI. The CDR3 extends over 13 amino acids. Trimming cost V 8 bases and J 1 base; bases outside gene matches: 0. The DNA of the CDR3 is TGTGCCAGCCGGGAGGGGAACACCGGGGAGCTGTTTTTT. Amino acid sequence: CASREGNTGELFF.

CDR3 bases: TGTGCCAGCAGCCACGACCTTAATCAGCCCCAGCATTTT. Translated, it gives CASSHDLNQPQHF. The genes are TRBV3-1 (or the pseudogene TRBV3-2) and TRBJ1-5, with no clear D. Trimming took 3 bases from V and 4 from J, leaving 7 bases between them. The germline V gene has CDR1 LGHDT and CDR2 YNNKEL (reference sequence). The CDR3 extends over 13 amino acids.

This clone was recorded only once. The CDR3 here is CASSNNGGPSYNEQFF. In DNA form, the CDR3 reads TGTGCCAGCAGTAACAACGGGGGCCCCTCTTACAATGAGCAGTTCTTC. V usage is TRBV6-6 and J usage is TRBJ2-1; tentatively, D is TRBD1 or TRBD2 (6 bases each). This CDR3 region has 16 residues. Trimming pared 5 bases from V and 4 bases from J, leaving 18 bases between. Germline CDR1 MNHNY, CDR2 SVGAGI (reference sequence).

The chain links TRBV7-8 to TRBJ2-5; 9 nucleotides line up with TRBD2. The length of the CDR3 is 16 residues. V shed 5 bases and J 6 bases; nucleotides not matched to a gene: 13. Germline values: CDR1 SGHVS, CDR2 FQNEAQ. For the CDR3, the DNA is TGTGCCAGCAGCCCCCGCGGGGGGGGCCAAAGTAAGACCCAGTACTTC. Amino acids: CASSPRGGGQSKTQYF.

The chain recombines TRBV2 with TRBJ1-1; maybe TRBD1 (5 bases). Germline assignment: CDR1 SNHLY and CDR2 FYNNEI. This CDR3 is built from 14 residues. V lost 0 bases to trimming and J lost 5 bases, with 10 bases between them. In DNA form, the CDR3 reads TGTGCCAGCAGTGAAGCCGGGACCTGGACTGAAGCTTTCTTT. This sequence encodes CASSEAGTWTEAFF. Full variable domain (remainder filled in from reference TRBV2 and TRBJ1-1): EPEVTQTPSHQVTQMGQEVILRCVPISNHLYFYWYRQILGQKVEFLVSFYNNEISEKSEIFDDQFSVERPDGSNFTLKIRSTKLEDSAMYFCASSEAGTWTEAFFGQGTRLTVV.

The chain links TRBV6-5 to TRBJ1-2; D is uncertain. Trimming removed 6 bases from V and 8 bases from J, with 16 bases in between. Germline V gene data show CDR1 as MNHEY and CDR2 as SVGAGI. This CDR3 is built from 13 residues. The CDR3 sequence is CASSLLGVDGYTF. The CDR3 DNA reads TGTGCCAGCAGCCTCCTTGGGGTAGACGGCTACACCTTC.

The genes are TRBV6-1 and TRBJ2-1, with 7 bases matching TRBD2. Per germline, CDR1 MNHNS and CDR2 SASEGT. Trimming removed 2 bases from V and 7 bases from J; junction bases left unmatched: 2. The CDR3 spans 13 residues. CDR3 loop: CASSEKRGNEQFF. The CDR3 DNA follows: TGTGCCAGCAGTGAAAAGCGGGGAAATGAGCAGTTCTTC.

The CDR3 region has the DNA TGTGCCACCAGCGGAGCGGGGTATGACTCTGGGGCCAACGTCCTGACTTTC. The encoded protein is CATSGAGYDSGANVLTF. The chain recombines TRBV15 with TRBJ2-6, with 7 bases matching TRBD2. The V and J ends lost 5 bases and 0 bases, in that order; junction bases with no gene match: 7. The CDR3 contains 17 residues. Germline CDR1 reads LNHNV; CDR2 reads YYDKDF (reference sequence).

The chain has TRBV19 and TRBJ1-6, with D unresolved. Germline V gene lookup returns CDR1 LNHDA and CDR2 SQIVND (reference sequence). V shed 8 bases and J shed 0 bases, with 5 bases lying between them. The CDR3 consists of 13 residues. CDR3 DNA sequence: TGTGCCAGTCAGGTCTCCTATAATTCACCCCTCCACTTT. Its protein product is CASQVSYNSPLHF. The full variable domain, rest sourced from reference TRBV19 and TRBJ1-6, is DGGITQSPKYLFRKEGQNVTLSCEQNLNHDAMYWYRQDPGQGLRLIYYSQIVNDFQKGDIAEGYSVSREKKESFPLTVTSAQKNPTAFYLCASQVSYNSPLHFGNGTRLTVT.

This clone was seen once. V and J are TRBV7-8 and TRBJ1-1; 9 bases agree with TRBD1. Trimming cost V 0 bases and J 1 base; bases outside gene matches: 0. Per the germline V gene, CDR1 is SGHVS and CDR2 is FQNEAQ. The CDR3 totals 15 residues. The CDR3 region is CASSLADRGNTEAFF. CDR3 nucleotides: TGTGCCAGCAGCTTAGCGGACAGGGGGAACACTGAAGCTTTCTTT.

The rearrangement links TRBV6-2 or TRBV6-3 to TRBJ1-5; 7 bases are a match to TRBD1. J lost 6 bases, V lost 5 bases, and 16 bases had no gene match. The CDR3 spans 17 residues. Germline CDR1 is MNHEY and CDR2 is SVGEGT. This chain's CDR3 is CASSHTPPDRDRQPQHF. CDR3 bases: TGTGCCAGCAGTCATACCCCTCCCGACAGGGATCGTCAGCCCCAGCATTTT.

The genes are TRBV19 and TRBJ1-1, with D perhaps TRBD1 (5 bases). In germline, CDR1 is LNHDA, CDR2 SQIVND (reference sequence). The CDR3 extends over 14 amino acids. V lost 6 bases, J lost 5 bases, and 16 bases lay in between. The CDR3 sequence is CASRPTLGGTEAFF. The CDR3 bases are TGTGCCAGTAGACCGACCCTGGGGGGAACTGAAGCTTTCTTT.

V and J are TRBV10-3 and TRBJ2-1; D not certain. Per the germline V gene, CDR1 is ENHRY and CDR2 is SYGVKD. This CDR3 contains 11 residues. V lost 2 bases and J lost 6, with 2 bases in between. Here the CDR3 DNA reads TGTGCCATCAGTGAGATCAATGAGCAGTTCTTC. Its protein is CAISEINEQFF.

The chain has TRBV6-5 and TRBJ1-3; 7 bases agree with TRBD1. Germline V CDR1 and CDR2: MNHEY, SVGAGI. V lost 2 bases to trimming and J lost 3 bases; unmatched junction nucleotides: 1. This CDR3 contains 14 residues. The chain's CDR3 is CASSYRGLGNTIYF. The CDR3 nucleotides are TGTGCCAGCAGTTACAGGGGGCTTGGAAACACCATATATTTT.

This chain connects TRBV2 to TRBJ2-3, with unresolved D. Trimming removed 9 bases at V and 2 bases at J, with 12 bases between. There are 13 residues in the CDR3. The germline V gene encodes CDR1 SNHLY and CDR2 FYNNEI. This CDR3 is CASYRLSTDTQYF. The CDR3 DNA follows: TGTGCCAGTTATCGTCTGTCCACAGATACGCAGTATTTT.